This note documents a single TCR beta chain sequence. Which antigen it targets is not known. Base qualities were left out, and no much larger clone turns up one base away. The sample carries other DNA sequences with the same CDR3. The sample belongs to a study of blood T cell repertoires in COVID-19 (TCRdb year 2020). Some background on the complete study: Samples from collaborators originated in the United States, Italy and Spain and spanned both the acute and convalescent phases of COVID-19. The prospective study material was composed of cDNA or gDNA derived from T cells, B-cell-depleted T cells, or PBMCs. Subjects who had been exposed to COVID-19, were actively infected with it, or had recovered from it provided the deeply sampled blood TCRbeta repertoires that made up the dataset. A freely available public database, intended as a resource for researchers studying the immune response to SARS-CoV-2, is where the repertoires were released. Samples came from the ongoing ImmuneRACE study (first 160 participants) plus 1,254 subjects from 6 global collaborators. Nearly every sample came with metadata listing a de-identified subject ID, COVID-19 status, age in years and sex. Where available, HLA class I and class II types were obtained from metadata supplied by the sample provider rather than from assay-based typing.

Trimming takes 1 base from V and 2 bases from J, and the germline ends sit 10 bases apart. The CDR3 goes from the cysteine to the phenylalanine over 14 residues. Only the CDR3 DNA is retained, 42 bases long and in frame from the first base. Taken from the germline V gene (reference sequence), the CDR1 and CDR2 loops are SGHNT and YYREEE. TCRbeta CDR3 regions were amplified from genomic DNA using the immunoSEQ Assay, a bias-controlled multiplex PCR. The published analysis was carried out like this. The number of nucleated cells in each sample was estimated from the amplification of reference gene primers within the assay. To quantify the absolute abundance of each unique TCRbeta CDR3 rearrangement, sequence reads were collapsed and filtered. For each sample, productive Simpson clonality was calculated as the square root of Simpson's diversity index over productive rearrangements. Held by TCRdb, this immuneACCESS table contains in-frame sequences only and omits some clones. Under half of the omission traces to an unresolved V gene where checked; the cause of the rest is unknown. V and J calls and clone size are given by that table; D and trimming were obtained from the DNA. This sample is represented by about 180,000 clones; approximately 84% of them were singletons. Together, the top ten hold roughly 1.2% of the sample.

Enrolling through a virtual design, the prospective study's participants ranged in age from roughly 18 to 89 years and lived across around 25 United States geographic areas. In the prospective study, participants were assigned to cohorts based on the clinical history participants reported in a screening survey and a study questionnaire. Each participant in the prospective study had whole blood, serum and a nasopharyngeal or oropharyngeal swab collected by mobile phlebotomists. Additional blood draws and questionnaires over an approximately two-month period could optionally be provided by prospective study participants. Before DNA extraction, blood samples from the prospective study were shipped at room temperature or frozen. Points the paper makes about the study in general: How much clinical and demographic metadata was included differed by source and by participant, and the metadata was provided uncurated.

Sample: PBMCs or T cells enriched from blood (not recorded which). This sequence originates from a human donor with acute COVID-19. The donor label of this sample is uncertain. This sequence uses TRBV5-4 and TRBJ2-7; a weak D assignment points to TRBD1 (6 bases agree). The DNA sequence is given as TGTGCCAGCAGCTTGAGGGGGTCTACCTACGAGCAGTACTTC. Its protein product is CASSLRGSTYEQYF.